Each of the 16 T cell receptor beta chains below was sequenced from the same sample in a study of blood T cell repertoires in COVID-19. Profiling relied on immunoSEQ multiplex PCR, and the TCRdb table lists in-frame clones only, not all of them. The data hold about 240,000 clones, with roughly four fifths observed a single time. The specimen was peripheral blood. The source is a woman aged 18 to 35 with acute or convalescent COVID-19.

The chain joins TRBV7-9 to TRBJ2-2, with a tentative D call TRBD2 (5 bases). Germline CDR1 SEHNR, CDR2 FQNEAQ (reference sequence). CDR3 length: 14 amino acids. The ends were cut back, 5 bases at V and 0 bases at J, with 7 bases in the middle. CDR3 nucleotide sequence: TGTGCCAGCAGCGGACTTTCGAACACCGGGGAGCTGTTTTTT. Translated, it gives CASSGLSNTGELFF.

Written as DNA, the CDR3 is TGTGCCAGCTCACCAGGGTGGGACATCAGAGGCTACACCTTC. It translates to CASSPGWDIRGYTF. This rearrangement joins TRBV18 to TRBJ1-2, with D possibly TRBD1 on 6 matching bases. CDR3 length: 14 residues. Germline CDR1 reads KGHSH; CDR2 reads LQKENI. The V gene lost 2 bases and the J gene lost 8 bases, with 15 bases spanning the gap. The complete variable domain, with remaining parts taken from reference TRBV18 and TRBJ1-2, reads NAGVMQNPRHLVRRRGQEARLRCSPMKGHSHVYWYRQLPEEGLKFMVYLQKENIIDESGMPKERFSAEFPKEGPSILRIQQVVRGDSAAYFCASSPGWDIRGYTFGSGTRLTVV.

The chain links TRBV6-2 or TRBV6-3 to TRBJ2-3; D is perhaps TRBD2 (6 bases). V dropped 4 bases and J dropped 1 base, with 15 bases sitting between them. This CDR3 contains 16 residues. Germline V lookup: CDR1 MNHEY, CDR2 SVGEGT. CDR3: CASSFSPSEGTDTQYF. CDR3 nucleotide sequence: TGTGCCAGCAGTTTTTCTCCTAGCGAGGGCACAGATACGCAGTATTTT.

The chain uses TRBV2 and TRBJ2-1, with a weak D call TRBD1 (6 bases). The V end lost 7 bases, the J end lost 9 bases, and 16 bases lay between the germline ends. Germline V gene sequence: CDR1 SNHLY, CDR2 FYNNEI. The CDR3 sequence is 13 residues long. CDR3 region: CASKVVRGGEQFF. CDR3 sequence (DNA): TGTGCCAGCAAAGTCGTGCGAGGGGGTGAGCAGTTCTTC.

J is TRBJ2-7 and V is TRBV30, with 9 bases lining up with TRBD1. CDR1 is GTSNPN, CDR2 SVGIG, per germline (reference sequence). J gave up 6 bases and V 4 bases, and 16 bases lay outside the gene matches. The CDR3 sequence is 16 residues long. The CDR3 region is CAWIPSPGQGDLEQYF. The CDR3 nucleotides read TGTGCCTGGATCCCCAGTCCGGGACAGGGCGATCTCGAGCAGTACTTC.

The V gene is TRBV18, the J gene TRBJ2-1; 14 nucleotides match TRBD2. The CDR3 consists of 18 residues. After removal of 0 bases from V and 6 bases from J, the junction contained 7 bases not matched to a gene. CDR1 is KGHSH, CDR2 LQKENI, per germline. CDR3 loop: CASSPPGLAGGQSNEQFF. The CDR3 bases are TGTGCCAGCTCACCACCAGGACTAGCGGGAGGCCAGAGCAATGAGCAGTTCTTC.

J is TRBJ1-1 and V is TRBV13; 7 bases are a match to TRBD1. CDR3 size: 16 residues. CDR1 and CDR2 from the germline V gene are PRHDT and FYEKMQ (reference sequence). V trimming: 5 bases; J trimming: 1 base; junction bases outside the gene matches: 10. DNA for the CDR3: TGTGCCAGCAGCGAAAGAGAGGGACAGCAGAACACTGAAGCTTTCTTT. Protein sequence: CASSEREGQQNTEAFF.

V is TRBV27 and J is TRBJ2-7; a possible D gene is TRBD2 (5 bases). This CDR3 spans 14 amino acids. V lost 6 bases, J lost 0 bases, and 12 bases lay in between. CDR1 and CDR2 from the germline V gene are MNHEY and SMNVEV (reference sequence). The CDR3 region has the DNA TGTGCCAGCAGCCGAGGACTGATCTCCTACGAGCAGTACTTC. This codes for CASSRGLISYEQYF.

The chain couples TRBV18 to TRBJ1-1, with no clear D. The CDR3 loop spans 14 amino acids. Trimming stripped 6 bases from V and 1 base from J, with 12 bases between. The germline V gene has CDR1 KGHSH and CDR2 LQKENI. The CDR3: CASSTDGRNTEAFF. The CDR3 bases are TGTGCCAGCTCTACGGACGGGAGGAACACTGAAGCTTTCTTT.

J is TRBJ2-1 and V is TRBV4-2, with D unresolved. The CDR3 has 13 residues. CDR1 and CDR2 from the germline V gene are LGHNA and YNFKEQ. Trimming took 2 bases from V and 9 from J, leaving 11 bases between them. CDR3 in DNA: TGTGCCAGCAGCCAACAACTGCTTGGTGAGCAGTTCTTC. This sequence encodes CASSQQLLGEQFF.

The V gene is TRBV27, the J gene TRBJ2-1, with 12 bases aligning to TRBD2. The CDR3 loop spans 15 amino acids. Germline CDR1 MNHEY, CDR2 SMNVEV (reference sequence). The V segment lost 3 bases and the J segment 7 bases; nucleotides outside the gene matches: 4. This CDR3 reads CASSFLAGGENEQFF. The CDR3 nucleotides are TGTGCCAGCAGTTTTCTAGCGGGAGGGGAAAATGAGCAGTTCTTC.

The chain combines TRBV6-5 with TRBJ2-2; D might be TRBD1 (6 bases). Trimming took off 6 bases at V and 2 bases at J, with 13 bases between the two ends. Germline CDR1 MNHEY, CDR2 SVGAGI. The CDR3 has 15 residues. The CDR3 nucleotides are TGTGCCAGCAGCTCCGGGACACCCAACACCGGGGAGCTGTTTTTT. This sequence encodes CASSSGTPNTGELFF.

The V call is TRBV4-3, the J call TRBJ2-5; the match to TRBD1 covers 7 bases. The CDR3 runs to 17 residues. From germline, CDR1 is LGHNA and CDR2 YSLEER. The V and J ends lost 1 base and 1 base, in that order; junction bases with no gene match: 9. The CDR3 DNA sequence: TGCGCCAGCAGCCAAGGTCTTGGACAGGAGCTCCAAGAGACCCAGTACTTC. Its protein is CASSQGLGQELQETQYF.

CDR3 residues: CASSYGRGEAFF. CDR3 DNA sequence: TGTGCCAGCAGCTATGGTAGGGGTGAGGCTTTCTTT. The chain couples TRBV9 to TRBJ1-1; D possibly corresponds to TRBD1 (5 bases). The CDR3 totals 12 residues. CDR1 is SGDLS and CDR2 is YYNGEE in the germline V gene. Trimming stripped 4 bases from V and 11 bases from J, with 15 bases between.

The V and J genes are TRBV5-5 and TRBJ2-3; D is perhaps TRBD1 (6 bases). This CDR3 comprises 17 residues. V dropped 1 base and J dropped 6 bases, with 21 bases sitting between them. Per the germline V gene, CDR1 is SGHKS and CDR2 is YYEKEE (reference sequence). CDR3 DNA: TGTGCCAGCAGCTTGATCCCCCAACAGGGTCAGGCGGATACGCAGTATTTT. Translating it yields CASSLIPQQGQADTQYF.

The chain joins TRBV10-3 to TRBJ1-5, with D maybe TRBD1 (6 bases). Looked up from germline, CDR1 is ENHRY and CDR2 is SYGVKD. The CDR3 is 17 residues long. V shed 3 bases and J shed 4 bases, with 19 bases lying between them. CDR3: CAISDIGGGSRNQPQHF. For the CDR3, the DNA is TGTGCCATCAGTGATATTGGGGGGGGCTCGAGGAATCAGCCCCAGCATTTT.